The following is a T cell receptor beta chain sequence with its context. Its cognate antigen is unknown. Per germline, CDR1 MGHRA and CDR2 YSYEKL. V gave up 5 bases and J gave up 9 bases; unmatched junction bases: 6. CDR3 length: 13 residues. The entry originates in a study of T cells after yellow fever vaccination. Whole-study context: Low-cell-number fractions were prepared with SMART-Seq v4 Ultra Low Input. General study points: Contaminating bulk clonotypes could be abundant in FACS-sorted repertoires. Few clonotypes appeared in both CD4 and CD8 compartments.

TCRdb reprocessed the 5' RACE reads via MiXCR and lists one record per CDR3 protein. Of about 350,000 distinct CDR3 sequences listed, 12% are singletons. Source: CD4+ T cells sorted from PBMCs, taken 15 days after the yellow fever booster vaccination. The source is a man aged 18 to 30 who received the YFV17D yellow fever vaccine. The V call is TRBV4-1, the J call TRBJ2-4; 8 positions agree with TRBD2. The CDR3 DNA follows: TGCGCCAGCAGCTTAAGCGGGGGAAGCATTCAGTACTTC. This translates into CASSLSGGSIQYF.